This TCR beta chain comes out of a study of cytomegalovirus exposure and HLA in healthy donors. With 0 bases removed from V and 1 base from J, the gap between germline ends came to 3 bases. CDR1 is SGHNT and CDR2 is YENEEA in the germline V gene. CDR3 length: 13 amino acids. PCR amplification relied on 60 Vbeta primers (plus 13 Jbeta primers). Sequenced by immunoSEQ multiplex PCR; TCRdb stores in-frame clones only, minus some. In the table there are tens of thousands of clones, around 70% of which are singletons. The sequence was obtained from a human donor in good health. Sequencing used PBMCs. This chain links TRBV11-3 with TRBJ1-1; the D is unclear. The CDR3 DNA reads as TGTGCCAGCAGCTTAGATCAGAACACTGAAGCTTTCTTT. This sequence encodes CASSLDQNTEAFF.